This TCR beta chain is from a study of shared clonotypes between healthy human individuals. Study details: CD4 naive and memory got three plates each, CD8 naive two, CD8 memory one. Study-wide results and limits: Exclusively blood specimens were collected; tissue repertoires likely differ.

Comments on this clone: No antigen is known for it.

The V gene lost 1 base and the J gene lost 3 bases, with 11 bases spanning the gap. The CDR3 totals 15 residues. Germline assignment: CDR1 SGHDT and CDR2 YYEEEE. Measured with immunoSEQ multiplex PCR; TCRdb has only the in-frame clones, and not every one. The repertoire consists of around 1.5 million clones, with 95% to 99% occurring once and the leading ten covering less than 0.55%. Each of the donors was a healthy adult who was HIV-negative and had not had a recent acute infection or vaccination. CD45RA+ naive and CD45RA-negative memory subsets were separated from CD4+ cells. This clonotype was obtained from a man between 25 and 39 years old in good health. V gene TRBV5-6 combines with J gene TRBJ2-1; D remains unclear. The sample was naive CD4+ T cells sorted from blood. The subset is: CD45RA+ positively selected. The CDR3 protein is CASSLFVVVYNEQFF. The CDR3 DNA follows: TGTGCCAGCAGCTTGTTTGTAGTGGTCTACAATGAGCAGTTCTTC.